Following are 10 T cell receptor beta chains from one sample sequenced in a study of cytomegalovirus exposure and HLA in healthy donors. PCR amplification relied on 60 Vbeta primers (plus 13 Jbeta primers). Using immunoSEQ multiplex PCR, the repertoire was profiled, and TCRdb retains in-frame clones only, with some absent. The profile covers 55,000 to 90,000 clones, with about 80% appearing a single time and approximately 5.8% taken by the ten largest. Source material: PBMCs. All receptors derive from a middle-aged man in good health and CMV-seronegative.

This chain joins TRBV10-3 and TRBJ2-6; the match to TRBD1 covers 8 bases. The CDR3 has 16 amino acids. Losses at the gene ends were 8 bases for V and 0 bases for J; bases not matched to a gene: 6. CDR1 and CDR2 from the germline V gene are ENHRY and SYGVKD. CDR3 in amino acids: CAIGGQDYSGANVLTF. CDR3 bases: TGTGCCATCGGGGGACAGGACTACTCTGGGGCCAACGTCCTGACTTTC.

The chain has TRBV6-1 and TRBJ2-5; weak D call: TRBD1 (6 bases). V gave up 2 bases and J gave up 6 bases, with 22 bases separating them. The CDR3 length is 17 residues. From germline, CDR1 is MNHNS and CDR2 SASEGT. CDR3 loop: CASSEYREVFIGKTQYF. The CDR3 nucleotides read TGTGCCAGCAGTGAATACAGGGAAGTATTTATTGGGAAGACCCAGTACTTC.

The CDR3 region is CASSSNRDGNQPQHF. Here the CDR3 DNA reads TGTGCCAGCAGCTCCAACAGGGACGGCAATCAGCCCCAGCATTTT. The V call is TRBV7-9, the J call TRBJ1-5; a possible D gene is TRBD1 (6 bases). The CDR3 contains 15 residues. Trimming removed 4 bases at V and 2 bases at J, with 12 bases between. Per the germline V gene, CDR1 is SEHNR and CDR2 is FQNEAQ (reference sequence).

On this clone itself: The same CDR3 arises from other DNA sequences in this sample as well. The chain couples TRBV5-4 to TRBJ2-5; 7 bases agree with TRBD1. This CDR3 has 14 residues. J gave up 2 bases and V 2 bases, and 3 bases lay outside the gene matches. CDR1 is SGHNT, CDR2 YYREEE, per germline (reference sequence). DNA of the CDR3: TGTGCCAGCAGCTTAGGGACAGCTCAAGAGACCCAGTACTTC. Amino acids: CASSLGTAQETQYF.

CDR3 coding DNA: TGTGCCAGCAGCTTAGGTGGGGGCGGACAGCCCCAGCATTTT. Translating gives CASSLGGGGQPQHF. V gene TRBV7-2 combines with J gene TRBJ1-5; a weak D match, TRBD1 (6 bases). Trimming took 1 base from V and 7 from J, leaving 11 bases between them. CDR1 and CDR2 from the germline V gene are SGHTA and FQGNSA. The CDR3 has 14 residues. The variable domain in full, with the rest retrieved from reference TRBV7-2 and TRBJ1-5, is GAGVSQSPSNKVTEKGKDVELRCDPISGHTALYWYRQSLGQGLEFLIYFQGNSAPDKSGLPSDRFSAERTGGSVSTLTIQRTQQEDSAVYLCASSLGGGGQPQHFGDGTRLSIL.

The CDR3 here is CAWSVPYQGPYEQYF. In DNA form, the CDR3 reads TGTGCCTGGAGTGTACCCTATCAGGGGCCCTACGAGCAGTACTTC. The chain couples TRBV30 to TRBJ2-7, with D possibly TRBD1 on 6 matching bases. The V gene lost 0 bases and the J gene lost 2 bases, with 14 bases spanning the gap. Germline V gene lookup returns CDR1 GTSNPN and CDR2 SVGIG (reference sequence). The CDR3 covers 15 residues.

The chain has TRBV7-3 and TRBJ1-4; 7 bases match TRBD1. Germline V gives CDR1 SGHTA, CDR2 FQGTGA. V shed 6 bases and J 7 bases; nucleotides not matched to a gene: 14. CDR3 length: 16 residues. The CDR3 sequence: CASRQPTGTAGEKLFF. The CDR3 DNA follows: TGTGCCAGCAGACAGCCCACCGGGACAGCGGGTGAAAAACTGTTTTTT.

DNA of the CDR3: TGTGCCAGCAAAGGACAGGATTATGAGACCCAGTACTTC. It translates to CASKGQDYETQYF. The V call is TRBV27, the J call TRBJ2-5; TRBD1 agrees at 7 bases. This CDR3 has 13 residues. V dropped 7 bases and J dropped 5; count of bases not matched to a gene: 7. Germline loops: CDR1 MNHEY, CDR2 SMNVEV (reference sequence).

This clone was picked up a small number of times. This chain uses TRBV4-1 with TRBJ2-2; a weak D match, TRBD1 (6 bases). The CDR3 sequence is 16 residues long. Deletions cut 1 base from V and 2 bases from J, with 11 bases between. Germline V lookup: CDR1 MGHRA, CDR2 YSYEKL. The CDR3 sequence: CASSQVGAVNTGELFF. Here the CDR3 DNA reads TGCGCCAGCAGCCAAGTGGGGGCAGTAAACACCGGGGAGCTGTTTTTT.

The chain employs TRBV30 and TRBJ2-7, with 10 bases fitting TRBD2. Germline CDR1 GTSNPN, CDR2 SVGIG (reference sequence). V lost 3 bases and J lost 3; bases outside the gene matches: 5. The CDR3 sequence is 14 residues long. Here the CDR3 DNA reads TGTGCCTGGAGGCCTCCTAGCGGGGGCTACGAGCAGTACTTC. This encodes CAWRPPSGGYEQYF. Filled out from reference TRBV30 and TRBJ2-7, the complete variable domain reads SQTIHQWPATLVQPVGSPLSLECTVEGTSNPNLYWYRQAAGRGLQLLFYSVGIGQISSEVPQNLSASRPQDRQFILSSKKLLLSDSGFYLCAWRPPSGGYEQYFGPGTRLTVT.